The source of this T cell receptor (beta chain) is a study of molecular identifiers for immune sequencing clone quantification. Study outcomes and limitations: Naive cells had under 1% of molecules in clones above 20 RNA copies, effectors over 98%.

This clonotype was recorded at least ten times. The antigen is undetermined. Using 10%, 30% or 50% RNA, naive CD8 libraries were derived from roughly 18,000 to 920,000 sorted cells. Naive CD8 T cells were picked out by sorting for CD8+CD4-CCR7+CD45RA+. Preparation of the bulk TCR libraries relied on previously described methods and listed TCR primers. TCRdb reprocessed the PCR reads via MiXCR and lists one record per CDR3 protein. The data hold over 600,000 distinct CDR3 sequences, with about 20% observed a single time. This CDR3 is 16 amino acids long. The V segment lost 4 bases and the J segment 0 bases; nucleotides outside the gene matches: 6. Germline loops: CDR1 SEHNR, CDR2 FQNEAQ (reference sequence).

This TCR came from a human donor in good health. Some libraries in this study had Jurkat cell RNA spiked in. Source material: naive CD8+ T cells from blood, with Jurkat cell RNA spiked in. Regarding subset: FACS-sorted CD8+CD4-CCR7+CD45RA+ naive T cells. The chain links TRBV7-9 to TRBJ2-7, with 10 bases identical to TRBD2. The DNA for the CDR3 is TGTGCCAGCAGCTCCCGCCCTAGCGGGGGCTCCTACGAGCAGTACTTC. Encoded protein: CASSSRPSGGSYEQYF.